These 13 T cell receptor beta chains came from one sample sequenced in a study of CD8 T cells in Susac syndrome. With random hexamers, 0.5 to 1 ug RNA was reverse transcribed. One entry per CDR3 protein, called by TCRdb with MiXCR from the immunoSEQ multiplex PCR reads. The sample holds approximately 150,000 distinct CDR3 sequences; roughly 92% are singletons and the top ten take approximately 0.09%. The sample comprised CD4+ T cells from PBMCs. Receptors were obtained from a human donor with multiple sclerosis.

The rearrangement links TRBV20-1 to TRBJ2-3; D might be TRBD1 (6 bases). The CDR3 runs to 17 residues. Germline V CDR1 and CDR2: DFQATT, SNEGSKA (reference sequence). V shed 4 bases and J shed 1 base, with 21 bases lying between them. The CDR3 bases are TGCAGTGCTACCAAGAAAAGGACAGATCTCCGCACAGATACGCAGTATTTT. As protein: CSATKKRTDLRTDTQYF.

The chain combines TRBV5-4 with TRBJ2-3; D not resolved. V was trimmed by 2 bases and J by 7 bases, leaving 8 bases between them. Germline V gene sequence: CDR1 SGHNT, CDR2 YYREEE (reference sequence). The CDR3 sequence is 12 residues long. CDR3 sequence reads: CASSFRQNTQYF. The DNA for the CDR3 is TGTGCCAGCAGCTTTAGACAAAATACGCAGTATTTT.

The J gene is TRBJ1-5, the V gene TRBV12-3 or TRBV12-4; the match to TRBD1 covers 9 bases. V lost 4 bases and J lost 6; bases outside the gene matches: 10. The CDR3 runs to 16 residues. CDR3 loop: CASSSTHRGPSQPQHF. CDR3 sequence (DNA): TGTGCCAGCAGTTCAACCCACAGGGGGCCGAGTCAGCCCCAGCATTTT.

V is TRBV28 and J is TRBJ2-7; perhaps TRBD2 as D (6 bases). The V end lost 8 bases, the J end lost 3 bases, and 20 bases lay between the germline ends. The CDR3 loop spans 15 amino acids. Looked up from germline, CDR1 is MDHEN and CDR2 is SYDVKM. CDR3 residues: CASRNHGGGHYEQYF. CDR3 coding DNA: TGTGCCAGCCGTAACCACGGGGGTGGACACTACGAGCAGTACTTC.

CDR3 nucleotides: TGTGCCAGCAGCTCGGGGCCTGGGACGGGCACTGAAGCTTTCTTT. Translated: CASSSGPGTGTEAFF. The chain employs TRBV5-6 and TRBJ1-1; a possible D gene is TRBD1 (5 bases). The CDR3 is 15 amino acids. The germline V gene has CDR1 SGHDT and CDR2 YYEEEE. V gave up 3 bases and J gave up 4 bases, with 16 bases separating them.

The chain is built from TRBV19 and TRBJ2-1; 9 nucleotides match TRBD2. The CDR3 consists of 11 residues. V shed 7 bases, J shed 16 bases, and the junction held 8 bases outside the gene matches. Germline V CDR1 and CDR2: LNHDA, SQIVND (reference sequence). The CDR3 nucleotides read TGTGCCAGTACGTCAGCGGGAGGCCAATTCTTC. Translated: CASTSAGGQFF.

This clonotype appeared a single time. The chain links TRBV12-3 or TRBV12-4 to TRBJ2-7; TRBD1 matches at 10 bases. After removal of 4 bases from V and 6 bases from J, the junction contained 0 bases not matched to a gene. The CDR3 has 12 residues. The CDR3 coding sequence is TGTGCCAGCAGTTGGGACAGGGGCGAGCAGTACTTC. Residues: CASSWDRGEQYF.

The V and J genes are TRBV6-1 and TRBJ1-5, with D possibly TRBD1 on 5 matching bases. V was shortened by 6 bases and J by 5 bases, with 14 bases between the two germline ends. The CDR3 contains 14 residues. Germline-derived CDR1 and CDR2 are MNHNS and SASEGT. The CDR3 spells CASSPRDAYQPQHF. For the CDR3, the DNA is TGTGCCAGCAGCCCCCGGGACGCCTATCAGCCCCAGCATTTT.

V usage is TRBV2 and J usage is TRBJ2-1, with TRBD2 matching over 15 bases. Germline V lookup: CDR1 SNHLY, CDR2 FYNNEI. The CDR3 has 16 amino acids. Trimming cost V 4 bases and J 7 bases; bases outside gene matches: 5. CDR3 residues: CASSGQGLAGGNEQFF. The CDR3 nucleotides read TGTGCCAGCAGTGGTCAGGGACTAGCGGGGGGTAATGAGCAGTTCTTC.

The chain carries TRBV28 and TRBJ2-3, with a possible D match to TRBD2 (6 bases). The CDR3 consists of 13 residues. V was trimmed by 6 bases and J by 14 bases, leaving 21 bases between them. CDR1 is MDHEN, CDR2 SYDVKM, per germline. The CDR3 DNA reads as TGTGCCAGCAGCCCCGGGACTTCGCCACGTCGGTATTTT. Its protein is CASSPGTSPRRYF.

The V call is TRBV29-1, the J call TRBJ2-1, with 10 bases lining up with TRBD2. This CDR3 region has 15 residues. The germline gives CDR1 SQVTM, CDR2 ANQGSEA. V shed 4 bases, J shed 5 bases, and the junction held 8 bases outside the gene matches. DNA of the CDR3: TGCAGCGTTGGGTGGAGCGGGGGGGCCAACAATGAGCAGTTCTTC. It translates to CSVGWSGGANNEQFF.

The chain has TRBV6-5 and TRBJ1-6; TRBD1 matches 10 bases. J was trimmed by 5 bases and V by 3 bases; bases with no gene match: 7. The CDR3 has 17 residues. The germline gives CDR1 MNHEY, CDR2 SVGAGI. CDR3 sequence reads: CASSYSWTGGNNSPLHF. The CDR3 DNA follows: TGTGCCAGCAGTTATTCGTGGACAGGGGGAAATAATTCACCCCTCCACTTT.

This rearrangement joins TRBV7-9 to TRBJ1-5, with 7 nucleotides matching TRBD1. This CDR3 is 14 amino acids long. V lost 5 bases and J lost 5; bases outside the gene matches: 6. Looked up from germline, CDR1 is SEHNR and CDR2 is FQNEAQ (reference sequence). This chain's CDR3 is CASSRQGGDQPQHF. DNA of the CDR3: TGTGCCAGCAGCCGACAGGGCGGAGATCAGCCCCAGCATTTT.